The 31 T cell receptor beta chains below were found in one sample sequenced in a study of blood T cell repertoires in COVID-19. Using immunoSEQ multiplex PCR, the repertoire was profiled, and TCRdb retains in-frame clones only, with some absent. The sample yields about 200,000 clones, 82% seen once. Sequenced material: peripheral blood. These receptors all come from a woman older than 75 with COVID-19, enrolled during active disease.

This chain links TRBV28 with TRBJ2-1, with D maybe TRBD2 (7 bases). Per germline, CDR1 MDHEN and CDR2 SYDVKM. Trimming took off 1 base at V and 0 bases at J, with 16 bases between the two ends. The CDR3 extends over 18 amino acids. The CDR3, as DNA: TGTGCCAGCAGTTTATTAGCCAGAGGGGGGGCCTCCTACAATGAGCAGTTCTTC. This sequence encodes CASSLLARGGASYNEQFF.

The chain combines TRBV5-1 with TRBJ2-3; no clear D. V lost 4 bases to trimming and J lost 5 bases, with 5 bases between them. Germline V CDR1 and CDR2: SGHRS, YFSETQ. The CDR3 contains 11 residues. This chain's CDR3 is CASSTGDTQYF. CDR3 in DNA: TGCGCCAGCAGCACCGGAGATACGCAGTATTTT.

Here the CDR3 DNA reads TGTGCCAGTAGTTTATTGGGCGGGAGCTCCTACGAGCAGTACTTC. Its translation: CASSLLGGSSYEQYF. V gene TRBV19 combines with J gene TRBJ2-7; TRBD2 aligns across 7 bases. The CDR3 consists of 15 residues. The germline V gene has CDR1 LNHDA and CDR2 SQIVND (reference sequence). Unmatched junction bases numbered 7, after V lost 5 bases and J lost 0 bases.

Remarks on this clone: Other nucleotide sequences in the sample specify the same CDR3. CDR3 amino acids: CASSRATNEKLFF. The CDR3 bases are TGTGCCAGCAGTAGAGCAACTAATGAAAAACTGTTTTTT. The chain employs TRBV7-2 and TRBJ1-4; D remains ambiguous. The CDR3 covers 13 residues. Trimming took 6 bases from V and 0 from J, leaving 5 bases between them. Per the germline V gene, CDR1 is SGHTA and CDR2 is FQGNSA.

The chain carries TRBV6-1 and TRBJ1-1, with 7 bases fitting TRBD1. Trimming took 4 bases from V and 0 from J; bases not matched to a gene: 8. This CDR3 has 16 amino acids. Germline-derived CDR1 and CDR2 are MNHNS and SASEGT. CDR3 coding DNA: TGTGCCAGCAGTGCTACAGGGGTGCCCTTGAACACTGAAGCTTTCTTT. Its protein product is CASSATGVPLNTEAFF.

The V gene is TRBV29-1, the J gene TRBJ1-2; D perhaps matches TRBD1 (6 bases). Trimming cost V 4 bases and J 5 bases, with 20 bases left between them. Per the germline V gene, CDR1 is SQVTM and CDR2 is ANQGSEA. The CDR3 loop spans 15 amino acids. CDR3 sequence reads: CSVGGPDVAVYGYTF. CDR3 in DNA: TGCAGCGTTGGGGGGCCGGACGTGGCGGTATATGGCTACACCTTC.

This chain connects TRBV4-3 to TRBJ2-7; 8 positions match TRBD2. Germline V gene sequence: CDR1 LGHNA, CDR2 YSLEER. This CDR3 spans 16 amino acids. V trimming: 3 bases; J trimming: 2 bases; junction bases outside the gene matches: 9. Written as DNA, the CDR3 is TGCGCCAGCAGCCAGCTACTAGCGGAAACTACCTACGAGCAGTACTTC. The encoded protein is CASSQLLAETTYEQYF.

This clone was detected ten times or more. The V and J genes are TRBV30 and TRBJ1-2, with D perhaps matching TRBD1 (6 bases). V gave up 4 bases and J gave up 1 base, with 25 bases separating them. Germline CDR1 is GTSNPN and CDR2 is SVGIG (reference sequence). The CDR3 covers 18 residues. CDR3 in DNA: TGTGCCTGGACGACAGGAGACCTGCGTCCGTCTCTTAACTATGGCTACACCTTC. Translated: CAWTTGDLRPSLNYGYTF.

CDR3 in amino acids: CASSEPTGGETGELFF. Written as DNA, the CDR3 is TGCGCCAGCAGTGAGCCGACAGGGGGAGAAACCGGGGAGCTGTTTTTT. The chain joins TRBV10-2 to TRBJ2-2, with 9 nucleotides matching TRBD1. The CDR3 contains 16 residues. Germline V lookup: CDR1 WSHSY, CDR2 SAAADI. Trimming removed 2 bases from V and 5 bases from J; junction bases left unmatched: 6.

V gene TRBV11-2 combines with J gene TRBJ2-1; no clear D gene. V lost 5 bases and J 2 bases, leaving 7 bases between the germline ends. The CDR3 totals 13 residues. CDR1 SGHAT and CDR2 FQNNGV come from the germline V gene. CDR3 DNA sequence: TGTGCCAGCAGCCCGAGAACCTACAATGAGCAGTTCTTC. Translating gives CASSPRTYNEQFF.

V usage is TRBV2 and J usage is TRBJ1-1, with D tentatively TRBD1 (5 bases). This CDR3 is 13 amino acids long. The V end lost 10 bases, the J end lost 4 bases, and 16 bases lay between the germline ends. Looked up from germline, CDR1 is SNHLY and CDR2 is FYNNEI. CDR3 in amino acids: CATRGRVSTEAFF. As DNA, the CDR3 is TGTGCCACAAGGGGTAGGGTATCCACTGAAGCTTTCTTT. The full variable domain, in which reference TRBV2 and TRBJ1-1 provide the parts outside the CDR3, is EPEVTQTPSHQVTQMGQEVILRCVPISNHLYFYWYRQILGQKVEFLVSFYNNEISEKSEIFDDQFSVERPDGSNFTLKIRSTKLEDSAMYFCATRGRVSTEAFFGQGTRLTVV.

The chain employs TRBV5-1 and TRBJ2-7; 9 bases are a match to TRBD1. In germline, CDR1 is SGHRS, CDR2 YFSETQ. This CDR3 is 14 amino acids long. J was trimmed by 0 bases and V by 3 bases; bases with no gene match: 1. Here the CDR3 reads CASSWGQGSYEQYF. The CDR3 DNA sequence: TGCGCCAGCAGCTGGGGACAGGGCTCCTACGAGCAGTACTTC.

This sequence joins TRBV13 and TRBJ2-3; D gene uncertain. Deletions cut 5 bases from V and 1 base from J, with 7 bases between. CDR1 is PRHDT and CDR2 is FYEKMQ in the germline V gene (reference sequence). CDR3 size: 13 residues. CDR3 nucleotide sequence: TGTGCCAGCAGCCCCCTCCGCACAGATACGCAGTATTTT. Translating gives CASSPLRTDTQYF. Full variable domain (rest looked up from reference TRBV13 and TRBJ2-3): AAGVIQSPRHLIKEKRETATLKCYPIPRHDTVYWYQQGPGQDPQFLISFYEKMQSDKGSIPDRFSAQQFSDYHSELNMSSLELGDSALYFCASSPLRTDTQYFGPGTRLTVL.

V and J are TRBV11-2 and TRBJ1-2; perhaps TRBD1 as D (6 bases). Germline assignment: CDR1 SGHAT and CDR2 FQNNGV. Between the trimmed V and J ends, which lost 5 bases and 4 bases, there was a span of 20 bases. The CDR3 totals 16 residues. The CDR3 loop is CASSPEDRPRGYGYTF. The CDR3 DNA sequence: TGTGCCAGCAGCCCCGAAGACAGGCCCCGGGGCTATGGCTACACCTTC.

This chain joins TRBV7-9 and TRBJ2-1; tentatively, D is TRBD2 (6 bases). V was pared by 10 bases and J by 4 bases, with 11 bases between. Germline-derived CDR1 and CDR2 are SEHNR and FQNEAQ (reference sequence). The CDR3 runs to 12 residues. The CDR3 loop is CATRGLYNEQFF. DNA of the CDR3: TGTGCCACCCGGGGGTTATACAATGAGCAGTTCTTC.

The CDR3 sequence: CASSESSETGNYNEQFF. The CDR3 DNA sequence: TGCGCCAGCAGTGAGTCGTCTGAGACAGGCAACTACAATGAGCAGTTCTTC. The chain combines TRBV10-1 with TRBJ2-1; the D gene is possibly TRBD1 (6 bases). The CDR3 is 17 residues long. V lost 0 bases and J lost 3, with 15 bases in between. The V gene's germline CDR1 is WNHNN and CDR2 SYGVQD (reference sequence).

The gene calls are TRBV7-9 and TRBJ1-4; TRBD1 is a possible D gene (6 bases). V was cut by 1 base and J by 3 bases, with 9 bases left in between. Germline CDR1 reads SEHNR; CDR2 reads FQNEAQ (reference sequence). CDR3 length: 15 residues. CDR3 sequence: CASSLVEGANEKLFF. For the CDR3, the DNA is TGTGCCAGCAGCTTAGTCGAGGGGGCTAATGAAAAACTGTTTTTT.

V usage is TRBV5-1 and J usage is TRBJ1-2, with a possible D match to TRBD1 (5 bases). Germline V gene data show CDR1 as SGHRS and CDR2 as YFSETQ. The CDR3 length is 14 residues. Deletions cut 0 bases from V and 4 bases from J, with 10 bases between. The CDR3 DNA sequence: TGCGCCAGCAGCTTGGATCCGGGACTCTATGGCTACACCTTC. Its translation is CASSLDPGLYGYTF.

The J gene is TRBJ2-1, the V gene TRBV4-1, with a possible D match to TRBD2 (8 bases). In germline, CDR1 is MGHRA, CDR2 YSYEKL. Trimming pared 0 bases from V and 6 bases from J, leaving 15 bases between. This CDR3 spans 16 amino acids. The CDR3 loop is CASSQDGTRGLNEQFF. CDR3 in DNA: TGCGCCAGCAGCCAAGATGGGACTAGGGGGCTCAATGAGCAGTTCTTC.

The rearrangement joins TRBV6-1 to TRBJ1-5; TRBD1 is a possible D gene (6 bases). V lost 1 base to trimming and J lost 7 bases, with 17 bases between them. This CDR3 contains 16 residues. From germline, CDR1 is MNHNS and CDR2 SASEGT. CDR3 coding DNA: TGTGCCAGCAGTGAAGACTATCGACAGGTCCACCAGCCCCAGCATTTT. Amino acids: CASSEDYRQVHQPQHF.

The V and J genes are TRBV18 and TRBJ2-7, with 11 bases that match TRBD1. Germline CDR1 is KGHSH and CDR2 is LQKENI. V was pared by 6 bases and J by 4 bases, with 8 bases of the junction left unmatched. CDR3 length equals 15 residues. In DNA form, the CDR3 reads TGTGCCAGCTCGGAAGGGACAGGGGGGCGATACGAGCAGTACTTC. Translation gives CASSEGTGGRYEQYF.

This rearrangement joins TRBV5-1 to TRBJ1-1, with TRBD1 matching 8 bases. This CDR3 is built from 18 residues. Trimming removed 7 bases from V and 2 bases from J; junction bases left unmatched: 19. Germline-derived CDR1 and CDR2 are SGHRS and YFSETQ. CDR3 protein: CASSDRGLPIGVNTEAFF. As DNA, the CDR3 is TGCGCCAGCTCTGACAGGGGCCTCCCTATAGGGGTCAACACTGAAGCTTTCTTT.

V and J are TRBV7-2 and TRBJ1-1; D gene unclear. The CDR3 sequence is 14 residues long. V shed 5 bases and J shed 1 base, with 11 bases lying between them. CDR1 is SGHTA and CDR2 is FQGNSA in the germline V gene. The CDR3: CASSPWQANTEAFF. As DNA, the CDR3 is TGTGCCAGCAGCCCCTGGCAGGCGAACACTGAAGCTTTCTTT.

This sequence joins TRBV7-9 and TRBJ2-3; D may be TRBD2 (7 bases). V was cut by 5 bases and J by 5 bases, with 14 bases left in between. Germline V lookup: CDR1 SEHNR, CDR2 FQNEAQ (reference sequence). This CDR3 has 14 amino acids. The CDR3 loop reads CASSPGGGRDTQYF. CDR3 in DNA: TGTGCCAGCAGCCCTGGGGGGGGCAGAGATACGCAGTATTTT.

The V call is TRBV27, the J call TRBJ2-3; 11 bases are a match to TRBD2. This CDR3 contains 16 residues. The ends lost 3 bases at V and 3 bases at J; junction bases unmatched: 5. Per germline, CDR1 MNHEY and CDR2 SMNVEV (reference sequence). Here the CDR3 reads CASSFLAGGGTDTQYF. CDR3 nucleotides: TGTGCCAGCAGTTTCCTAGCGGGAGGTGGGACAGATACGCAGTATTTT.

J is TRBJ1-5 and V is TRBV3-1 (or the pseudogene TRBV3-2); the D gene is possibly TRBD1 (5 bases). The CDR3 runs 13 residues. V dropped 5 bases and J dropped 3 bases, with 8 bases sitting between them. Germline CDR1 and CDR2: LGHDT and YNNKEL (reference sequence). CDR3 residues: CASSRGSNQPQHF. The CDR3 region has the DNA TGTGCCAGCAGCAGGGGCTCCAATCAGCCCCAGCATTTT.

The chain is built from TRBV6-5 and TRBJ1-1, with 7 bases fitting TRBD1. The CDR3 runs to 14 residues. Germline V lookup: CDR1 MNHEY, CDR2 SVGAGI. Trimming took 7 bases from V and 1 from J; bases not matched to a gene: 6. CDR3 DNA sequence: TGTGCCAGCACTCCCGGGACAGCGAACACTGAAGCTTTCTTT. Translated, it gives CASTPGTANTEAFF.

This clone was found once. The chain has TRBV19 and TRBJ1-2; no reliable D call. This CDR3 has 14 amino acids. V was trimmed by 7 bases and J by 6 bases, leaving 18 bases between them. From germline, CDR1 is LNHDA and CDR2 SQIVND (reference sequence). The CDR3 bases are TGTGCCAGTACCTCCTACACGACCCGGGATGGCTACACCTTC. It specifies CASTSYTTRDGYTF. Looking up the rest from reference TRBV19 and TRBJ1-2 gives the full variable domain: DGGITQSPKYLFRKEGQNVTLSCEQNLNHDAMYWYRQDPGQGLRLIYYSQIVNDFQKGDIAEGYSVSREKKESFPLTVTSAQKNPTAFYLCASTSYTTRDGYTFGSGTRLTVV.

This clone was counted only a few times. The V call is TRBV27, the J call TRBJ2-7; maybe TRBD2 (6 bases). CDR1 MNHEY and CDR2 SMNVEV come from the germline V gene (reference sequence). The CDR3 has 11 residues. Trimming removed 6 bases from V and 3 bases from J, with 6 bases in between. CDR3 region: CASRRGYEQYF. Here the CDR3 DNA reads TGTGCCAGCAGGCGGGGCTACGAGCAGTACTTC.

The chain recombines TRBV15 with TRBJ1-1, with D unresolved. Germline CDR1 and CDR2: LNHNV and YYDKDF (reference sequence). The CDR3 loop spans 15 amino acids. Trimming removed 0 bases from V and 5 bases from J, with 13 bases in between. CDR3 sequence: CATSRDPGSETEAFF. CDR3 bases: TGTGCCACCAGCAGAGATCCGGGATCGGAAACTGAAGCTTTCTTT.

The rearrangement links TRBV19 to TRBJ1-2, with 9 bases aligning to TRBD1. Germline trimming cut 4 bases from V and 0 bases from J; bases unmatched to any gene: 3. This CDR3 spans 15 amino acids. The germline CDR1 and CDR2 sequences are LNHDA and SQIVND (reference sequence). Here the CDR3 reads CASSRTGASNYGYTF. The CDR3 region has the DNA TGTGCCAGTAGTAGGACAGGGGCGTCTAACTATGGCTACACCTTC.